This TCR beta chain was sequenced in a study of T-cell memory formation after mild COVID-19 (dated by TCRdb to the early 2020s). As for the study more broadly: Most TCR sequence clusters were specific to one of the two donors. Longitudinal TCRalpha and TCRbeta repertoire sequencing tracked T-cell clones expanding and contracting after mild COVID-19 in a couple of donors. The cohort comprised two young, previously healthy adult volunteers, one female and one male. Results and caveats for the whole study, not just this receptor: The detection of some responding clones in pre-infection memory suggests that pre-existing cross-reactive memory T cells joined the SARS-CoV-2 response. The study included only a couple of mild cases, and larger cohorts that include severe cases with pre-infection samples were judged to be necessary. SARS-CoV-2 specificity of the second-wave clones peaking on day 37 was not confirmed. Contracting CD4+ clones were found mainly in CM and EM memory subsets, while CD8+ clones were enriched in EMRA. Balanced CD4/CD8 phenotypes were observed for clones contracting from day 15 to 85, whereas a bias towards CD4+ was observed for a second wave of clones expanding from day 15 to 37.

This clonotype has a handful of counts. Its binding antigen is unknown. One base away there is no much larger clone; base qualities are not given. PBMCs were isolated by Ficoll-Paque density gradient centrifugation. Sequencing relied on an Illumina NovaSeq 6000. TCRalpha and TCRbeta cDNA libraries were constructed by 5'RACE with constant-segment primers, with sample barcodes and unique molecular identifiers being introduced. RNA was extracted from every sample with Trizol reagent. Library amplification was performed in two PCR steps, and a second sample barcode and Illumina TruSeq adapters were introduced in the second step. Sequencing of libraries was performed on an Illumina NovaSeq with 2 x 150 bp paired-end reads. Per the authors' processing: Demultiplexing of reads and collapsing into UMI-guided consensus sequences were performed with migec v1.2.7. Using mixcr v2.1.11, the UMI consensuses were aligned to TRA and TRB V and J templates and assembled into clonotypes. A clonotype was counted as expanded or contracted only if both edgeR and NoisET called the change significant, with noise models trained on biological replicates. For edgeR calls, a false discovery rate-adjusted p below 0.01 and a log2 fold-change threshold of 1 were applied. As an exploratory analysis of dynamics, max-normalized trajectories of the 1000 most abundant clonotypes were examined by PCA with hierarchical clustering. Each responding clone was given a CD4 or CD8 phenotype based on the CD4+ and CD8+ repertoires, which had been sequenced separately. Through fastp at Q25 and MiXCR, TCRdb rebuilt clones from the public reads, retaining in-frame beta chains. CDR3 protein duplicates are merged, each entry listing the most common genes and DNA. TCRdb, rather than the study authors, made the V and J calls. Here the sample has 300,000 to 400,000 distinct CDR3 sequences; around a fifth occur a single time. The ten largest clones take up about an eighth of the sample.

Measured from the cysteine to the phenylalanine, the CDR3 is 14 residues long. Just the 42-base CDR3 DNA is kept, in frame starting at base 1. CDR1 and CDR2 (SGHRS, YFSETQ) derive from the germline V gene. V is reduced by 4 bases and J by 4 bases, leaving a spacing of 14 bases between them. The sequence is built from TRBV5-1 and TRBJ1-1, with TRBD1 perhaps the D gene, on 6 matching bases. The receptor was isolated from an adult woman who had mild COVID-19 (a few samples of this study predate the infection). The sample titles of this study are shuffled in the database, so cell type and time point are left out; the donor was told from shared clones. Sequencing was carried out using PBMCs or a T cell subset sorted from them (not recorded which). Here is the DNA: TGCGCCAGCAGCGAGGAGGGGGTCGGCACTGAAGCTTTCTTT. Its protein product is CASSEEGVGTEAFF.